This TCR beta chain was found in a study of technical replicates of blood from several donors. Repertoires were generated with immunoSEQ multiplex PCR, while TCRdb's copy carries only in-frame clones and drops some. The sample comprises approximately 81,000 clones, 96% of which are singletons, and 0.3% to 0.45% rests with the top ten. Germline V gene data show CDR1 as SGHRS and CDR2 as YFSETQ. This CDR3 region has 13 residues. The V and J ends lost 5 bases and 3 bases, in that order; junction bases with no gene match: 3. The sequencing sample was made of T cells isolated from PBMCs. V is TRBV5-1 and J is TRBJ2-7; 9 positions match TRBD1. The sequence derives from a human donor in good health. CDR3 in amino acids: CASSLTGGYEQYF. The CDR3 DNA reads TGCGCCAGCAGTTTGACAGGGGGCTACGAGCAGTACTTC.